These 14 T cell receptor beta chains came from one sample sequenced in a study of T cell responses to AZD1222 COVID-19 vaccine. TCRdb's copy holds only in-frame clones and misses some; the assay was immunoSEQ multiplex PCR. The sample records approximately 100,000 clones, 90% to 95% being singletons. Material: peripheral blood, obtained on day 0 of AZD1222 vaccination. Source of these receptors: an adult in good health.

The CDR3 reads CASSVTPNEKLFF. CDR3 coding DNA: TGCGCCAGCAGTGTGACTCCCAATGAAAAACTGTTTTTT. The gene calls are TRBV10-1 and TRBJ1-4; D gene ambiguous. The CDR3 is made up of 13 amino acids. V was clipped by 4 bases and J by 5 bases, with 8 bases between them. Germline CDR1 WNHNN, CDR2 SYGVQD (reference sequence).

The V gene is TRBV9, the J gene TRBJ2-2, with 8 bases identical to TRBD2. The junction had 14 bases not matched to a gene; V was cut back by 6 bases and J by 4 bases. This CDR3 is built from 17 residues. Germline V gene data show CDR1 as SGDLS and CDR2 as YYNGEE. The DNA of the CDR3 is TGTGCCAGCACCCGCCAGTCCGGGAGGGAGAGCACCGGGGAGCTGTTTTTT. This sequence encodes CASTRQSGRESTGELFF. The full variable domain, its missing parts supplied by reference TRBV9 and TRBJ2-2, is DSGVTQTPKHLITATGQRVTLRCSPRSGDLSVYWYQQSLDQGLQFLIQYYNGEERAKGNILERFSAQQFPDLHSELNLSSLELGDSALYFCASTRQSGRESTGELFFGEGSRLTVL.

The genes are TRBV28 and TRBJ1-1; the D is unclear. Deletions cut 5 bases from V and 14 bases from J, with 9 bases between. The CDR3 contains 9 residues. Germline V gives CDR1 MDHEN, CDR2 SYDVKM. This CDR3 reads CASSPPVFF. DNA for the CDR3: TGTGCCAGCAGTCCCCCCGTCTTCTTT.

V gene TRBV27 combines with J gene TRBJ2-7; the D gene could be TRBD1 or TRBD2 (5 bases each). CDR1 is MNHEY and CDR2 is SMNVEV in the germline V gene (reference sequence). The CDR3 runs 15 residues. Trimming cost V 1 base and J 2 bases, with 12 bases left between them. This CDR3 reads CASSLLGQGAYEQYF. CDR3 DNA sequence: TGTGCCAGCAGTTTATTAGGGCAGGGAGCCTACGAGCAGTACTTC.

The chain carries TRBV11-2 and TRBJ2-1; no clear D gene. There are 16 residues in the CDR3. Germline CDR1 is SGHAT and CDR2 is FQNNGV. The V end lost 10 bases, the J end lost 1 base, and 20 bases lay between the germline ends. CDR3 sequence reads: CATRTSLGPSYNEQFF. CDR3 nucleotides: TGTGCCACCAGAACCTCCCTCGGTCCTTCCTACAATGAGCAGTTCTTC.

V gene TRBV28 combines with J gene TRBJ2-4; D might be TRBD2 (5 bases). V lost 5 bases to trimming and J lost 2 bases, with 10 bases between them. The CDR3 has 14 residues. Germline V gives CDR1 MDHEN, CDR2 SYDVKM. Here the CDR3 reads CASSQPGTKNIQYF. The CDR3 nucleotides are TGTGCCAGCAGTCAACCGGGGACCAAAAACATTCAGTACTTC.

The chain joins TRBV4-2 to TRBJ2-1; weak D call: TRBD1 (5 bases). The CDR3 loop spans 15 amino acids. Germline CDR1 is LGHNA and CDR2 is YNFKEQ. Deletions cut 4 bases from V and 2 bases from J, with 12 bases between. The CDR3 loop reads CASSREVGPYNEQFF. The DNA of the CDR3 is TGTGCCAGCAGCCGAGAGGTGGGGCCCTACAATGAGCAGTTCTTC.

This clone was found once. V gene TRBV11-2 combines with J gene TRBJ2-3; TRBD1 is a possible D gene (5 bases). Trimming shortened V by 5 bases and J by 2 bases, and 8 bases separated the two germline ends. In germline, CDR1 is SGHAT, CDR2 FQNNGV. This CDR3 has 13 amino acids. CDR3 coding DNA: TGTGCCAGCAGCAGGGGCCCCACAGATACGCAGTATTTT. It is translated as CASSRGPTDTQYF.

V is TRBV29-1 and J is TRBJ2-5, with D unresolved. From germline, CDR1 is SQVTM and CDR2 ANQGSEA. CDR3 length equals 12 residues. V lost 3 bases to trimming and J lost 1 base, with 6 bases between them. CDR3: CSVEGFQETQYF. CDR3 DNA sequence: TGCAGCGTTGAGGGCTTCCAAGAGACCCAGTACTTC.

CDR3 in DNA: TGCAGCGCCAAGGGCGGCGGGAGGGATGAGCAGTTCTTC. This sequence encodes CSAKGGGRDEQFF. The V gene is TRBV29-1, the J gene TRBJ2-1; 9 nucleotides agree with TRBD2. This CDR3 has 13 residues. The germline V gene encodes CDR1 SQVTM and CDR2 ANQGSEA. V trimming: 7 bases; J trimming: 8 bases; junction bases outside the gene matches: 9.

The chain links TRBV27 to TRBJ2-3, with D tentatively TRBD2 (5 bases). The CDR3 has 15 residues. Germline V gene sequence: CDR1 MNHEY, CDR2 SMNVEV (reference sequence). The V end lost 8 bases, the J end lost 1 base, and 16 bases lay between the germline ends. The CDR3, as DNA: TGTGCCAGCGGGTACCTAGCATTCGGCACAGATACGCAGTATTTT. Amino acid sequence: CASGYLAFGTDTQYF.

CDR3 DNA sequence: TGTGCCGGGACAGCAGGGCCTGGAAACACCATATATTTT. This encodes CAGTAGPGNTIYF. The V call is TRBV30, the J call TRBJ1-3; 7 bases line up with TRBD1. CDR1 is GTSNPN and CDR2 is SVGIG in the germline V gene (reference sequence). Trimming cost V 8 bases and J 2 bases; bases outside gene matches: 6. The CDR3 runs 13 residues. Full variable domain (missing parts from reference TRBV30 and TRBJ1-3): SQTIHQWPATLVQPVGSPLSLECTVEGTSNPNLYWYRQAAGRGLQLLFYSVGIGQISSEVPQNLSASRPQDRQFILSSKKLLLSDSGFYLCAGTAGPGNTIYFGEGSWLTVV.

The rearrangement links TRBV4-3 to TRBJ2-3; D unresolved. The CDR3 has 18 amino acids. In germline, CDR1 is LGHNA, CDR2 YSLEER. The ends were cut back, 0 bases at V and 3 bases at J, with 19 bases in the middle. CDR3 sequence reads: CASSQDPYRITTTDTQYF. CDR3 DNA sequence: TGCGCCAGCAGCCAAGATCCCTATCGGATTACCACAACAGATACGCAGTATTTT.

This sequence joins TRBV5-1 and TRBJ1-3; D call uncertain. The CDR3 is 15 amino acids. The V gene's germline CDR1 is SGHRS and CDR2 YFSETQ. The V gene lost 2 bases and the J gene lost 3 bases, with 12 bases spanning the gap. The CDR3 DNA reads TGCGCCAGCAGCTTAACACCCTGGGGTGGAAACACCATATATTTT. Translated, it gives CASSLTPWGGNTIYF.